A selection of T cell receptor beta chains follows, all from one sample in a study of identical twins. TCRdb reprocessed the 5' RACE reads with MiXCR, giving one entry per CDR3 protein. The repertoire includes around 95,000 distinct CDR3 sequences, 5.9% of them detected once, and approximately 12% sits in the top ten. Sequenced material: memory T cells sorted from blood. All receptors derive from a woman aged 45-60 years in good health. CDR3s include the opening cysteine and the closing phenylalanine or tryptophan. Each record gives: V gene, D gene, J gene, CDR3 protein. A D gene is named only where the DNA matches it firmly.

TRBV18	.	TRBJ2-1	CASSPRGDNEQFF
TRBV5-1	TRBD1	TRBJ2-5	CASSLAGGQGRETQYF
TRBV5-1	.	TRBJ1-1	CASSLGNRGTEAFF
TRBV29-1	TRBD1	TRBJ1-5	CSVVLSGGLQPQHF
TRBV28	TRBD2	TRBJ2-7	CASKGGRGGYEQYF
TRBV15	.	TRBJ1-5	CATSRTGDTYQPQHF
TRBV5-6	.	TRBJ1-2	CASSLGRDSIYGYTF
TRBV15	.	TRBJ2-5	CATSTSTGRETQYF
TRBV5-1	TRBD2	TRBJ2-1	CASSPGTSGSQFF
TRBV11-2	.	TRBJ2-1	CASRRGTPNEQFF
TRBV18	TRBD2	TRBJ2-1	CASSPSRLAGLGDEQFF
TRBV10-1	TRBD2	TRBJ2-1	CASREPYSGLAGGPSSYNEQFF
TRBV5-1	.	TRBJ2-1	CASSLDGLLNYNEQFF
TRBV19	TRBD1	TRBJ2-1	CASSRGSNENEQFF
TRBV6-4	.	TRBJ2-3	CASSETETDTQYF
TRBV20-1	TRBD2	TRBJ2-1	CSARDLLAGVKNEQFF
TRBV7-9	.	TRBJ1-1	CASSFEGNTEVFF
TRBV6-2/TRBV6-3	.	TRBJ2-3	CASSFLDTQYF
TRBV2	TRBD2	TRBJ2-3	CASSPSAGSTDTQYF
TRBV5-1	TRBD2	TRBJ2-3	CASSSAGDSTDTQYF
TRBV29-1	.	TRBJ2-3	CTVWMLGTQYF
TRBV5-1	TRBD1	TRBJ1-5	CASSLDPGGNQPQHF
TRBV12-3/TRBV12-4	TRBD2	TRBJ2-3	CASSLTSPSTDTQYF
TRBV7-6	.	TRBJ1-2	CASSPRWRGGYTF
TRBV5-1	.	TRBJ2-7	CASSLEGLEQYF
TRBV5-1	TRBD2	TRBJ2-2	CASSHGLATIGGELFF
TRBV5-1	.	TRBJ1-3	CASSLAPGQSGNTIYF
TRBV5-4	.	TRBJ2-3	CASSRPSTDTQYF
TRBV5-4	.	TRBJ2-3	CASSWVSGDTQYF
TRBV9	.	TRBJ2-7	CASSVGGETGVAEQYF
TRBV5-1	TRBD1	TRBJ2-1	CASSFGTGTYNEQFF
TRBV10-3	.	TRBJ2-1	CAISSGDNEQLF
TRBV3-1	.	TRBJ1-3	CASSQGAGLYTIYF
TRBV24-1	TRBD2	TRBJ2-3	CATSGLAGGPTDTQYF
TRBV7-2	.	TRBJ1-3	CASSLHRDAGNTIYF
TRBV5-1	TRBD2	TRBJ2-2	CASQTSPRNTGELFF
TRBV25-1	.	TRBJ1-1	CAITGSFTEAFF
TRBV18	.	TRBJ1-1	CASTIGVNVGTEAFF
TRBV6-2/TRBV6-3	.	TRBJ2-1	CASIGTSNEQFF
TRBV6-2/TRBV6-3	.	TRBJ2-7	CASSKVAALNEQYF
TRBV7-2	.	TRBJ2-2	CASSLSSIGNTGELFF
TRBV5-1	TRBD2	TRBJ2-5	CASSDLGRKREGKGETQYF
TRBV10-3	TRBD1	TRBJ1-1	CAISGGQGFGEEAFF
TRBV20-1	.	TRBJ2-7	CSARPGTPYEQYF